This T cell receptor beta chain is drawn from a study of cytomegalovirus exposure and HLA in healthy donors. Whole-study context: Drawn from HLA-typed donors, about 85 million unique TCRs were held in an early data release. Findings and limits, study-wide: The productive fraction for most TCR beta V segments was about 87% or about 30% in an earlier analysis.

The donors comprised healthy bone marrow donors. The PCR used 60 Vbeta and 13 Jbeta primers. Using immunoSEQ multiplex PCR, the repertoire was profiled, and TCRdb retains in-frame clones only, with some absent. The sample has just under 150,000 clones, around 85% seen once. CDR3 size: 15 residues. Germline V CDR1 and CDR2: SEHNR, FQNEAQ (reference sequence). V lost 5 bases and J 0 bases, leaving 11 bases between the germline ends. About this clone: The antigen remains undetermined.

Material: PBMCs. The V and J genes are TRBV7-9 and TRBJ1-3; D ambiguous. The receptor's source is a woman aged 30 to 39 in good health and CMV-seronegative. CDR3 protein: CASSPTGNSGNTIYF. For the CDR3, the DNA is TGTGCCAGCAGCCCAACGGGAAACTCTGGAAACACCATATATTTT.